This entry lists 28 T cell receptor beta chains sequenced from one sample in a study of cytomegalovirus exposure and HLA in healthy donors. The PCR made use of 60 Vbeta and 13 Jbeta primers. Clones were sequenced by immunoSEQ multiplex PCR, and TCRdb holds only the in-frame ones, with some missing. The repertoire holds under 200,000 clones, with around 63% as singletons. The source material was PBMCs. Source of these receptors: a young woman in good health and CMV-seropositive.

The V and J genes are TRBV4-3 and TRBJ2-3; tentative D call: TRBD2 (6 bases). The CDR3 length is 15 residues. V lost 0 bases to trimming and J lost 5 bases, with 12 bases between them. CDR1 is LGHNA, CDR2 YSLEER, per germline. This CDR3 reads CASSQDGTLIDTQYF. The DNA of the CDR3 is TGCGCCAGCAGCCAAGATGGGACTCTAATAGATACGCAGTATTTT.

This clone has a handful of counts. The chain joins TRBV5-1 to TRBJ2-1; D is perhaps TRBD2 (5 bases). V was clipped by 2 bases and J by 15 bases, with 18 bases between them. In germline, CDR1 is SGHRS, CDR2 YFSETQ. This CDR3 spans 13 amino acids. The CDR3 region is CASSFGIEKDRFF. The CDR3 nucleotides are TGCGCCAGCAGCTTCGGGATAGAGAAGGATCGGTTCTTC.

This rearrangement joins TRBV5-4 to TRBJ2-2; possibly TRBD1 for D (6 bases). The CDR3 consists of 15 residues. Germline CDR1 reads SGHNT; CDR2 reads YYREEE (reference sequence). Trimming took off 1 base at V and 5 bases at J, with 12 bases between the two ends. The CDR3 loop is CASSLIGGRTGELFF. The CDR3 DNA reads TGTGCCAGCAGCTTGATAGGGGGTCGGACCGGGGAGCTGTTTTTT.

This clone has a handful of counts. This chain uses TRBV27 with TRBJ2-7, with D possibly TRBD2 on 5 matching bases. CDR3 size: 11 residues. Looked up from germline, CDR1 is MNHEY and CDR2 is SMNVEV (reference sequence). V lost 10 bases and J 13 bases, leaving 20 bases between the germline ends. The CDR3 reads CANKSGRRIYF. In DNA form, the CDR3 reads TGTGCCAACAAGTCAGGACGGAGGATCTACTTC.

This chain connects TRBV27 to TRBJ1-2; possibly TRBD1 for D (6 bases). In germline, CDR1 is MNHEY, CDR2 SMNVEV (reference sequence). Trimming cost V 8 bases and J 0 bases, with 13 bases left between them. The CDR3 sequence is 14 residues long. The CDR3 DNA sequence: TGTGCCAGCCTAGGACAGTTCCCTAACTATGGCTACACCTTC. Amino acid sequence: CASLGQFPNYGYTF.

The CDR3 spells CASSLLRTNEKLFF. The CDR3 DNA reads as TGTGCCAGCAGCTTATTACGGACAAATGAAAAACTGTTTTTT. The chain is built from TRBV7-2 and TRBJ1-4; weak D call: TRBD1 (5 bases). The V end was cut by 2 bases, the J end by 5 bases, with 9 bases between. The CDR3 loop spans 14 amino acids. Germline V gives CDR1 SGHTA, CDR2 FQGNSA.

This sequence joins TRBV28 and TRBJ1-6, with 7 bases matching TRBD1. V shed 6 bases, J shed 15 bases, and the junction held 17 bases outside the gene matches. The length of the CDR3 is 15 residues. The germline CDR1 and CDR2 sequences are MDHEN and SYDVKM. The CDR3 DNA reads as TGTGCCAGCAGGGCAGGACAGGTCGGTTCAATGCTCCTCCACTTT. This encodes CASRAGQVGSMLLHF. The variable domain in full, with the rest retrieved from reference TRBV28 and TRBJ1-6, is DVKVTQSSRYLVKRTGEKVFLECVQDMDHENMFWYRQDPGLGLRLIYFSYDVKMKEKGDIPEGYSVSREKKERFSLILESASTNQTSMYLCASRAGQVGSMLLHFGNGTRLTVT.

The chain combines TRBV5-6 with TRBJ1-2; D may be TRBD1 (5 bases). V shed 0 bases and J shed 5 bases, with 8 bases lying between them. This CDR3 region has 13 residues. Germline lookup yields CDR1 SGHDT and CDR2 YYEEEE. CDR3 in amino acids: CASSLAGKYGYTF. Here the CDR3 DNA reads TGTGCCAGCAGCTTGGCAGGGAAGTATGGCTACACCTTC.

This clone was seen a few times. This sequence joins TRBV30 and TRBJ2-5; D perhaps matches TRBD2 (6 bases). Germline CDR1 GTSNPN, CDR2 SVGIG (reference sequence). With 3 bases removed from V and 5 bases from J, the gap between germline ends came to 19 bases. The CDR3 covers 15 residues. The CDR3 here is CAWSPPTRGGETQYF. As DNA, the CDR3 is TGTGCCTGGAGCCCCCCGACGCGGGGCGGGGAGACCCAGTACTTC.

This chain joins TRBV27 and TRBJ2-2; D is perhaps TRBD2 (5 bases). There are 14 residues in the CDR3. Trimming shortened V by 4 bases and J by 2 bases, and 8 bases separated the two germline ends. CDR1 is MNHEY and CDR2 is SMNVEV in the germline V gene (reference sequence). CDR3 protein: CASSSSGNTGELFF. The CDR3 DNA is TGTGCCAGCAGTTCGAGCGGAAACACCGGGGAGCTGTTTTTT.

J is TRBJ2-1 and V is TRBV30; 8 bases agree with TRBD1. Germline V lookup: CDR1 GTSNPN, CDR2 SVGIG (reference sequence). The CDR3 has 14 amino acids. V was clipped by 5 bases and J by 5 bases; unmatched bases: 8. The CDR3 spells CAWGLGDRHNEQFF. CDR3 nucleotide sequence: TGTGCCTGGGGGCTAGGGGACAGGCACAATGAGCAGTTCTTC.

The rearrangement joins TRBV4-2 to TRBJ1-4; D is ambiguous. Trimming took 0 bases from V and 3 from J, leaving 8 bases between them. CDR3 length: 15 residues. From germline, CDR1 is LGHNA and CDR2 YNFKEQ. Here the CDR3 DNA reads TGTGCCAGCAGCCAAGATCCCAGGCCTAATGAAAAACTGTTTTTT. As protein: CASSQDPRPNEKLFF.

This chain connects TRBV27 to TRBJ1-2; 7 positions match TRBD1. V was pared by 3 bases and J by 8 bases, with 18 bases of the junction left unmatched. Germline V gene data show CDR1 as MNHEY and CDR2 as SMNVEV (reference sequence). The CDR3 contains 17 residues. The CDR3 sequence is CASSFYTPTTGKAGYTF. DNA for the CDR3: TGTGCCAGCAGTTTCTATACCCCCACGACAGGGAAGGCGGGCTACACCTTC.

The chain employs TRBV6-6 and TRBJ1-2; 8 nucleotides agree with TRBD1. V trimming: 6 bases; J trimming: 8 bases; junction bases outside the gene matches: 11. The CDR3 covers 14 residues. Looked up from germline, CDR1 is MNHNY and CDR2 is SVGAGI (reference sequence). The chain's CDR3 is CASSLDRASLGYTF. CDR3 DNA: TGTGCCAGCAGCTTGGACAGGGCGAGTCTGGGCTACACCTTC.

The table lists this clone with a count of one. The CDR3 region has the DNA TGTGCCAGCATGGAGAGGCGGCGCCTCAATCAGCCCCAGCATTTT. Its protein is CASMERRRLNQPQHF. This chain links TRBV6-1 with TRBJ1-5; D gene unclear. V was cut by 7 bases and J by 3 bases, with 16 bases left in between. The length of the CDR3 is 15 residues. CDR1 is MNHNS and CDR2 is SASEGT in the germline V gene.

This clone was counted a few times. The rearrangement links TRBV19 to TRBJ1-2; no firm D call. Deletions cut 0 bases from V and 7 bases from J, with 6 bases between. Germline loops: CDR1 LNHDA, CDR2 SQIVND (reference sequence). CDR3 length: 12 amino acids. CDR3 protein: CASSIDRSGYTF. The CDR3 DNA reads as TGTGCCAGTAGTATAGATAGATCTGGCTACACCTTC. The full variable domain, in which reference TRBV19 and TRBJ1-2 provide the parts outside the CDR3, is DGGITQSPKYLFRKEGQNVTLSCEQNLNHDAMYWYRQDPGQGLRLIYYSQIVNDFQKGDIAEGYSVSREKKESFPLTVTSAQKNPTAFYLCASSIDRSGYTFGSGTRLTVV.

Only a few counts were recorded for this clone. The genes are TRBV10-3 and TRBJ2-7, with D perhaps matching TRBD1 (7 bases). CDR3 length: 14 residues. Trimming cost V 7 bases and J 4 bases, with 17 bases left between them. Per germline, CDR1 ENHRY and CDR2 SYGVKD. CDR3 protein: CAINQGGAKYEQYF. CDR3 sequence (DNA): TGTGCCATCAATCAGGGGGGAGCGAAATACGAGCAGTACTTC.

The gene calls are TRBV15 and TRBJ2-1, with TRBD2 identical over 8 bases. The CDR3 consists of 16 residues. The germline CDR1 and CDR2 sequences are LNHNV and YYDKDF (reference sequence). V trimming: 3 bases; J trimming: 10 bases; junction bases outside the gene matches: 14. CDR3 sequence reads: CATSSYGLGGRWEQFF. For the CDR3, the DNA is TGTGCCACCAGCAGTTACGGACTAGGCGGGAGGTGGGAGCAGTTCTTC.

The chain links TRBV4-2 to TRBJ1-2; D perhaps matches TRBD1 (5 bases). Looked up from germline, CDR1 is LGHNA and CDR2 is YNFKEQ. Trimming stripped 3 bases from V and 6 bases from J, with 11 bases between. The CDR3 covers 13 residues. In nucleotides, the CDR3 is TGTGCCAGCAGCCAGCTCACAGGCGATGGCTACACCTTC. As protein: CASSQLTGDGYTF.

This chain connects TRBV10-1 to TRBJ1-1, with a tentative D call TRBD1 (6 bases). Trimming cost V 0 bases and J 1 base, with 15 bases left between them. The CDR3 has 17 amino acids. CDR1 and CDR2 from the germline V gene are WNHNN and SYGVQD (reference sequence). CDR3 loop: CASSESKQGVWNTEAFF. Written as DNA, the CDR3 is TGCGCCAGCAGTGAGTCGAAACAGGGAGTGTGGAACACTGAAGCTTTCTTT.

The rearrangement joins TRBV29-1 to TRBJ1-1, with no clear D. The length of the CDR3 is 13 residues. Germline V gene data show CDR1 as SQVTM and CDR2 as ANQGSEA. V lost 4 bases and J 1 base, leaving 10 bases between the germline ends. The CDR3: CSVVVRGNTEAFF. In nucleotides, the CDR3 is TGCAGCGTTGTCGTACGGGGGAACACTGAAGCTTTCTTT.

The chain has TRBV30 and TRBJ2-1; D not certain. The CDR3 has 12 residues. Trimming took 7 bases from V and 3 from J, leaving 10 bases between them. From germline, CDR1 is GTSNPN and CDR2 SVGIG (reference sequence). CDR3 protein: CASSTFYNEQFF. For the CDR3, the DNA is TGTGCCTCAAGCACGTTCTACAATGAGCAGTTCTTC.

This chain uses TRBV6-5 with TRBJ1-2; possibly TRBD1 for D (5 bases). This CDR3 is 11 amino acids long. Trimming removed 5 bases from V and 8 bases from J, with 9 bases in between. Germline lookup yields CDR1 MNHEY and CDR2 SVGAGI. CDR3: CASSPGLGYTF. Written as DNA, the CDR3 is TGTGCCAGCAGTCCAGGGTTAGGCTACACCTTC.

The chain couples TRBV5-1 to TRBJ2-7; TRBD1 is a possible D gene (5 bases). V was shortened by 2 bases and J by 5 bases, with 8 bases between the two germline ends. The CDR3 length is 12 residues. The germline gives CDR1 SGHRS, CDR2 YFSETQ. The CDR3, as DNA: TGCGCCAGCAGCTTTGCAGGGAACGAGCAGTACTTC. It yields the protein CASSFAGNEQYF.

The V gene is TRBV7-9, the J gene TRBJ2-3, with D maybe TRBD1 (5 bases). The CDR3 length is 17 residues. Germline V lookup: CDR1 SEHNR, CDR2 FQNEAQ (reference sequence). Trimming took off 1 base at V and 0 bases at J, with 14 bases between the two ends. CDR3 residues: CASSLGATATSTDTQYF. The CDR3 nucleotides are TGTGCCAGCAGCTTAGGAGCGACAGCCACTAGCACAGATACGCAGTATTTT. The whole variable domain, remainder taken from reference TRBV7-9 and TRBJ2-3, is DTGVSQNPRHKITKRGQNVTFRCDPISEHNRLYWYRQTLGQGPEFLTYFQNEAQLEKSRLLSDRFSAERPKGSFSTLEIQRTEQGDSAMYLCASSLGATATSTDTQYFGPGTRLTVL.

This clone appeared a few times. V gene TRBV18 combines with J gene TRBJ2-3, with D possibly matching TRBD2 (6 bases). Germline assignment: CDR1 KGHSH and CDR2 LQKENI. CDR3 size: 13 residues. Deletions cut 3 bases from V and 5 bases from J, with 9 bases between. CDR3 region: CASSPNGGDTQYF. The CDR3 DNA sequence: TGTGCCAGCTCACCCAACGGGGGAGATACGCAGTATTTT.

The chain recombines TRBV13 with TRBJ1-2; TRBD1 matches 9 bases. Germline values: CDR1 PRHDT, CDR2 FYEKMQ (reference sequence). The ends lost 7 bases at V and 5 bases at J; junction bases unmatched: 26. This CDR3 spans 20 amino acids. The CDR3 is CASNRWKPRDRGNLRYGYTF. CDR3 in DNA: TGTGCCAGCAACCGATGGAAGCCCCGCGACAGGGGGAACCTGCGGTATGGCTACACCTTC.

The gene calls are TRBV27 and TRBJ2-2, with a weak D call TRBD2 (6 bases). Germline CDR1 and CDR2: MNHEY and SMNVEV (reference sequence). V lost 4 bases to trimming and J lost 5 bases, with 14 bases between them. The CDR3 length is 15 residues. The CDR3 DNA sequence: TGTGCCAGCAGTTATCCGGGAGCCTCGACCGGGGAGCTGTTTTTT. Protein sequence: CASSYPGASTGELFF.